This TCR beta chain was documented in a study of cytomegalovirus exposure and HLA in healthy donors. Study-wide results and limits: Several V segments, TRBV6-2 and TRBV6-3 among them, could not be told apart and were dropped. The sole available immune exposure information was CMV serostatus.

As concerns this clone: Its antigen is not known.

J was trimmed by 5 bases and V by 8 bases; bases with no gene match: 9. The CDR3 contains 15 residues. Vbeta (60) and Jbeta (13) primers were used in the PCR. TCRdb keeps only in-frame clones here, not all; method: immunoSEQ multiplex PCR. Of some 140,000 clones listed, 60% to 80% are singletons. Sequences were obtained from PBMCs. This receptor was identified in a man aged 25-45 years in good health and CMV-seronegative. The chain links TRBV23-1 to TRBJ2-2; 9 nucleotides align to TRBD1. TRBV23-1 has ORF status, its function being uncertain. The CDR3 loop reads CASWRQGVWTGELFF. CDR3 coding DNA: TGCGCCAGCTGGAGACAGGGGGTTTGGACCGGGGAGCTGTTTTTT.